This T cell receptor (beta chain) was recorded in a study of human T cells and chemical hapten exposure. Germline V CDR1 and CDR2: MNHNY, SVGAGI (reference sequence). The CDR3 totals 15 residues. The junction had 8 bases not matched to a gene; V was cut back by 5 bases and J by 5 bases. TCRdb fed the RACE reads into MiXCR, producing one record per CDR3 protein. This repertoire shows tens of thousands of distinct CDR3 sequences, over 8.5% found once; its top ten account for approximately 1.4%. The time point denotes: patch test 3, about 24 weeks after DPC sensitization. Noted treatment: therapeutic diphenylcyclopropenone sensitization with weekly scalp DPC.

The chain uses TRBV6-6 and TRBJ2-3; 9 bases map to TRBD1. The material was whole blood, obtained in connection with sensitization to the hapten diphenylcyclopropenone (DPC). The TCR originated in a woman in her forties or fifties with alopecia areata. Some clones in this sample may be carry-over from other donors' samples. The CDR3 nucleotides are TGTGCCAGCAGTCTCCCACAGGGGGCAAAAGATACGCAGTATTTT. Its translation: CASSLPQGAKDTQYF.